This TCR beta chain was recovered during a study of cytomegalovirus exposure and HLA in healthy donors. Study observations and caveats: Altogether, 164 TCR beta chains were recorded as cytomegalovirus-associated.

V was pared by 4 bases and J by 5 bases, with 14 bases of the junction left unmatched. This CDR3 is 16 amino acids long. Per the germline V gene, CDR1 is SGHDT and CDR2 is YYEEEE. Primers: 60 Vbeta forward and 13 Jbeta reverse. Clones were sequenced by immunoSEQ multiplex PCR, and TCRdb holds only the in-frame ones, with some missing. In the table there are 150,000 to 200,000 clones, around 80% of which are singletons. This clone was found once. Its antigen is unknown. The study sampled nominally healthy donors, though unrecorded immune exposures were likely. The receptor was isolated from a man aged 18 to 29 in good health and CMV-seronegative. The chain has TRBV5-6 and TRBJ2-5, with TRBD2 identical over 7 bases. The specimen sequenced was PBMCs. CDR3 nucleotides: TGTGCCAGCAGCATTTCGGCGGGAGAGGAGCGGGAGACCCAGTACTTC. Protein sequence: CASSISAGEERETQYF.